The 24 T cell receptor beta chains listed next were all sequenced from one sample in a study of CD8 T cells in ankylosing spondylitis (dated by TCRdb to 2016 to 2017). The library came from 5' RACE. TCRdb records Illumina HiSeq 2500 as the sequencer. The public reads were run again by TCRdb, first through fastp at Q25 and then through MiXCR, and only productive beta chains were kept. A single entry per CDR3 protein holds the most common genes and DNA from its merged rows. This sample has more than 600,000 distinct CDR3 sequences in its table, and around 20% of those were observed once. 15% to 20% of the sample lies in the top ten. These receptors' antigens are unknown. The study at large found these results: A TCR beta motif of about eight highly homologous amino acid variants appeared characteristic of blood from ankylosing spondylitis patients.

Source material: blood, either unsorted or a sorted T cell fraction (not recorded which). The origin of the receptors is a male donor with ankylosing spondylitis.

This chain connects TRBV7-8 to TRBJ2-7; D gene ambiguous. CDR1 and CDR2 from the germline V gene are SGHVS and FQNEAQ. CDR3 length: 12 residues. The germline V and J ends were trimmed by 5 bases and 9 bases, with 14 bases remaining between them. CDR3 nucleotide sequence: TGTGCCAGCAGCCCCCCGGTGTGGGGGCAGTACTTC. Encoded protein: CASSPPVWGQYF.

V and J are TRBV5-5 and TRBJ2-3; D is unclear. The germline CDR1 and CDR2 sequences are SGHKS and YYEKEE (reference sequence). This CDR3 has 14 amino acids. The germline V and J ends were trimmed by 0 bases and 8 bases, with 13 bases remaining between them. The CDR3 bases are TGTGCCAGCAGCTTGGGACCGCCCCTGGCTACGCAGTATTTT. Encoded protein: CASSLGPPLATQYF.

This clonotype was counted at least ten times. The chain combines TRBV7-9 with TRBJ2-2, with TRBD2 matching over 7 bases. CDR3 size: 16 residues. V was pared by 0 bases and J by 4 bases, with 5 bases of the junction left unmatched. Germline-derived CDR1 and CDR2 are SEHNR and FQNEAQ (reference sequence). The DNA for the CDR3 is TGTGCCAGCAGCTTAGCGATGACTAGCAGCACCGGGGAGCTGTTTTTT. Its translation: CASSLAMTSSTGELFF.

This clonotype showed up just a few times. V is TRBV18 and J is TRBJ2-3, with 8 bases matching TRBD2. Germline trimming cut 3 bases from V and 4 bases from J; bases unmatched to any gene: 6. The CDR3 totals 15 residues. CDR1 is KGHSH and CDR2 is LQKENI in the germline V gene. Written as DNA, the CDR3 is TGTGCCAGCTCACCTGGACTAGCAAGCCCAGATACGCAGTATTTT. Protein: CASSPGLASPDTQYF.

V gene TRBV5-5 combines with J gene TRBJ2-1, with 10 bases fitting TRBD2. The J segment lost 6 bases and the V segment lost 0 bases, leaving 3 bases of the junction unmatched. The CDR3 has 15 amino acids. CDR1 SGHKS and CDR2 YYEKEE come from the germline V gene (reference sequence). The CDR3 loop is CASSLVASGGNEQFF. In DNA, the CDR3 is TGTGCCAGCAGCTTGGTTGCTAGCGGGGGCAATGAGCAGTTCTTC.

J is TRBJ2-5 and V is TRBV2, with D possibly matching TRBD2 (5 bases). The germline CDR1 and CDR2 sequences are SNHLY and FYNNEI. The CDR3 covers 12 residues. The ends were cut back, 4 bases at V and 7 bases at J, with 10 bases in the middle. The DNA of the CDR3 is TGTGCCAGCAGTGGTGGAGCGGTGACCCAGTACTTC. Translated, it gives CASSGGAVTQYF.

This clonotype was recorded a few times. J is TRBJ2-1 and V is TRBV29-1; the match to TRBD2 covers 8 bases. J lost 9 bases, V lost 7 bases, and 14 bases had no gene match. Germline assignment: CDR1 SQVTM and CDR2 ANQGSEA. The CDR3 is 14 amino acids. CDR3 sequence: CSARIGGGVAEQFF. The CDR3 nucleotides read TGCAGCGCCAGGATCGGGGGGGGAGTAGCTGAGCAGTTCTTC.

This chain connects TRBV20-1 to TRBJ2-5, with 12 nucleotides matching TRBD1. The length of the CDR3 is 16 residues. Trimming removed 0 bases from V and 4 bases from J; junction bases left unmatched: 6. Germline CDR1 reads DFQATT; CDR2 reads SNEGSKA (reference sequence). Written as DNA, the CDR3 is TGCAGTGCTAGAGATAGGGGGACAGGGGGCGGAGAGACCCAGTACTTC. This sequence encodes CSARDRGTGGGETQYF.

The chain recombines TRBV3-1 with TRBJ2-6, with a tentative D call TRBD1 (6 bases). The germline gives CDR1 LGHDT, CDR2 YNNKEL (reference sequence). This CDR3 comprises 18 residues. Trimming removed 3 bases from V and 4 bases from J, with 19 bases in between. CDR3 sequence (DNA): TGTGCCAGCAGCCACCCGACCCGCGACAGGAGAGGGGCCAACGTCCTGACTTTC. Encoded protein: CASSHPTRDRRGANVLTF.

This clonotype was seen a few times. The DNA for the CDR3 is TGTGCCAGCAGTACAGGGGGCGATGATGGCTACACCTTC. It specifies CASSTGGDDGYTF. The chain joins TRBV6-1 to TRBJ1-2; 9 bases are a match to TRBD1. Germline CDR1 reads MNHNS; CDR2 reads SASEGT. The V and J ends lost 5 bases and 6 bases, in that order; junction bases with no gene match: 4. The length of the CDR3 is 13 residues.

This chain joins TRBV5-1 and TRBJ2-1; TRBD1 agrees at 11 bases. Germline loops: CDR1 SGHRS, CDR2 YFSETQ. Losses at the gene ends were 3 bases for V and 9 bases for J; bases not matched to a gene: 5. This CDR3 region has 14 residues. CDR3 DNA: TGCGCCAGCAGCTACGGACAGGGGGCAAGTGAGCAGTTCTTC. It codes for CASSYGQGASEQFF.

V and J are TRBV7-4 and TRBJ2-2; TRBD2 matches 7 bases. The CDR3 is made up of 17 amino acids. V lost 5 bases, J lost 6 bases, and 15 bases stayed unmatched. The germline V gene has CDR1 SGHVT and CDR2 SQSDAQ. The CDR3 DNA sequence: TGTGCCAGCAGCCCTAGCCCGGGACTAAAAAAGGCCGGGGAGCTGTTTTTT. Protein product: CASSPSPGLKKAGELFF.

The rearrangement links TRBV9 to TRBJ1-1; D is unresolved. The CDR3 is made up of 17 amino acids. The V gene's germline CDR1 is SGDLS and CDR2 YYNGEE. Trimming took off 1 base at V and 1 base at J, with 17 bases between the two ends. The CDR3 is CASSVSGRTRPNTEAFF. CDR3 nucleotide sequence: TGTGCCAGCAGCGTATCGGGCAGGACGAGGCCGAACACTGAAGCTTTCTTT.

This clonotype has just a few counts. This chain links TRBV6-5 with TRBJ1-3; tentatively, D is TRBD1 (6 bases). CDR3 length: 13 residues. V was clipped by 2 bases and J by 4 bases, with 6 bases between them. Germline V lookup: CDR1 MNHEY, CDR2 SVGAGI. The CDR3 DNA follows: TGTGCCAGCAGTTACACAGGGGGAAACACCATATATTTT. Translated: CASSYTGGNTIYF.

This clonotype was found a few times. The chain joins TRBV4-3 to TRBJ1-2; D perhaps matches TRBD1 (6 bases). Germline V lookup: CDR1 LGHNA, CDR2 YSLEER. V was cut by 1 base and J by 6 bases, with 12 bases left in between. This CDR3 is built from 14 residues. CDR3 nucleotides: TGCGCCAGCAGCCAAGGGTGGACAGAGAATGGCTACACCTTC. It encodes CASSQGWTENGYTF.

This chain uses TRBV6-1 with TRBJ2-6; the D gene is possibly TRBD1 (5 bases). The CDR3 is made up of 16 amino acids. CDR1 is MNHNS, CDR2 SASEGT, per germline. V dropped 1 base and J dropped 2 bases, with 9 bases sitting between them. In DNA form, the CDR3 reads TGTGCCAGCAGTGAAGGCAGGGCCCCTGGGGCCAACGTCCTGACTTTC. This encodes CASSEGRAPGANVLTF.

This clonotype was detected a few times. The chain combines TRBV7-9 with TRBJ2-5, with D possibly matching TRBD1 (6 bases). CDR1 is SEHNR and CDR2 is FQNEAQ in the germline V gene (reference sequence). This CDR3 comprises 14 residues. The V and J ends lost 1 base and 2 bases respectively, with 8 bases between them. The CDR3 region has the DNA TGTGCCAGCAGCTTAGTCGACAGGCAAGAGACCCAGTACTTC. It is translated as CASSLVDRQETQYF.

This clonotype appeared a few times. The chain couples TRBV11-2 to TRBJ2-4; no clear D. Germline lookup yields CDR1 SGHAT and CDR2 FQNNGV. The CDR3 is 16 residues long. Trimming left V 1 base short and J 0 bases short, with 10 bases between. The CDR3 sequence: CASSLGAILAKNIQYF. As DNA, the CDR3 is TGTGCCAGCAGCTTAGGGGCAATACTAGCCAAAAACATTCAGTACTTC.

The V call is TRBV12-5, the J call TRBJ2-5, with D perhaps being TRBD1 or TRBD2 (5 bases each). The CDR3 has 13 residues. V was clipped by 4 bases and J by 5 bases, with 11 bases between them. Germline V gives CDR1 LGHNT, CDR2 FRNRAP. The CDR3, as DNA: TGTGCTAGTGGTTGGGGGATGGGGGAGACCCAGTACTTC. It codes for CASGWGMGETQYF.

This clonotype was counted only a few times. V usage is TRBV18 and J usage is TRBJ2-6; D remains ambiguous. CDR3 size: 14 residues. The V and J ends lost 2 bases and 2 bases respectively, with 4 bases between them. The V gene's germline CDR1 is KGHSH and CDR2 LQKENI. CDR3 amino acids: CASSPGTGANVLTF. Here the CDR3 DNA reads TGTGCCAGCTCACCAGGGACTGGGGCCAACGTCCTGACTTTC.

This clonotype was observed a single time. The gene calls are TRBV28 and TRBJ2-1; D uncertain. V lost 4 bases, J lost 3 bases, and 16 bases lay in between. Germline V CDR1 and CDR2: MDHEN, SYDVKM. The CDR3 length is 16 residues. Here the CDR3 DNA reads TGTGCCAGCAGTTCATCCCGCCGGACGGACTACAATGAGCAGTTCTTC. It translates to CASSSSRRTDYNEQFF.

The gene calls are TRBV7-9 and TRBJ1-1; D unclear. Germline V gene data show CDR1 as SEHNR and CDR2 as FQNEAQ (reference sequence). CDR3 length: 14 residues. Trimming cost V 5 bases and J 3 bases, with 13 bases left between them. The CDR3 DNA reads TGTGCCAGCAGCCTCAGACAAGGTCACACTGAAGCTTTCTTT. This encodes CASSLRQGHTEAFF. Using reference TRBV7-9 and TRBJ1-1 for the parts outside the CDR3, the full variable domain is DTGVSQNPRHKITKRGQNVTFRCDPISEHNRLYWYRQTLGQGPEFLTYFQNEAQLEKSRLLSDRFSAERPKGSFSTLEIQRTEQGDSAMYLCASSLRQGHTEAFFGQGTRLTVV.

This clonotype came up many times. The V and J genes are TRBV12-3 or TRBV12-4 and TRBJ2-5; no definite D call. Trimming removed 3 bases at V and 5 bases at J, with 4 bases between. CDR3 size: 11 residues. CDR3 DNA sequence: TGTGCCAGCAGTTTTTCGGAGACCCAGTACTTC. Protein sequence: CASSFSETQYF.

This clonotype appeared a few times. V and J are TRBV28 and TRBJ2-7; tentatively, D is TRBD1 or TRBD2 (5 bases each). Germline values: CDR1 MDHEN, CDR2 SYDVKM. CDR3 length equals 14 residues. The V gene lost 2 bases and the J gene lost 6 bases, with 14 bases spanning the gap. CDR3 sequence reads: CASSLSGGTSEQYF. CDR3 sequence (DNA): TGTGCCAGCAGTTTAAGTGGGGGAACCAGCGAGCAGTACTTC.